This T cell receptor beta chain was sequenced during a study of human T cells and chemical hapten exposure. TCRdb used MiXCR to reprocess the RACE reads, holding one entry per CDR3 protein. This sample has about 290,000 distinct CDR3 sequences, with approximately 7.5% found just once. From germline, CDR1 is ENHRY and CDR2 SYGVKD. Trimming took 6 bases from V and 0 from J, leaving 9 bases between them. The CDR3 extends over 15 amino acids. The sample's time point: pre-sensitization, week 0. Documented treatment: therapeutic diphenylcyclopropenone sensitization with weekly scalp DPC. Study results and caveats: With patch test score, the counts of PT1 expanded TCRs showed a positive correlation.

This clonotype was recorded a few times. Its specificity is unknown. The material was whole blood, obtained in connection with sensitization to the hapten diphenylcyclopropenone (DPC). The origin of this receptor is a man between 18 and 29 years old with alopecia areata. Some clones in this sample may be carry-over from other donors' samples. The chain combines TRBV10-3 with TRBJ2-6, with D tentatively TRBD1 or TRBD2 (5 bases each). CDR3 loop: CAIRGDTSGANVLTF. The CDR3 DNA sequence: TGTGCCATCAGGGGGGATACCTCTGGGGCCAACGTCCTGACTTTC.